Sequencing of this T cell receptor (beta chain) was carried out in a study of T-cell memory formation after mild COVID-19. TCRdb reprocessed the 5' RACE reads with MiXCR, giving one entry per CDR3 protein. The table includes about 240,000 distinct CDR3 sequences, 7.5% to 10% detected once. The CDR3 covers 16 residues. Deletions cut 2 bases from V and 0 bases from J, with 10 bases between. The germline CDR1 and CDR2 sequences are MNHEY and SVGAGI. Sequencing was done on a sample of PBMCs or a T cell subset sorted from them (not recorded which). This TCR derives from a man aged 18 to 35 who had mild COVID-19 (a few samples of this study predate the infection). Cell type and time point are not known. The rearrangement uses TRBV6-5 and TRBJ2-2; unclear D gene. The DNA for the CDR3 is TGTGCCAGCAGTTACGGGGTACCCGCGAACACCGGGGAGCTGTTTTTT. Protein product: CASSYGVPANTGELFF.